This T cell receptor beta chain was sequenced for a study of technical replicates of blood from a few donors. This table comes from immunoSEQ multiplex PCR, and its TCRdb copy is limited to in-frame clones, with some not included. The sample lists 65,000 to 90,000 clones, 90% to 95% occurring once. The CDR3 is 15 residues long. Germline CDR1 reads SGHRS; CDR2 reads YFSETQ. The ends lost 4 bases at V and 3 bases at J; junction bases unmatched: 6. The source material was T cells isolated from PBMCs. This receptor was obtained from a human donor in good health. The rearrangement uses TRBV5-1 and TRBJ2-7; TRBD1 matches 11 bases. The CDR3 sequence: CASSNGQGAYYEQYF. Here the CDR3 DNA reads TGCGCCAGCAGCAATGGACAGGGGGCCTACTACGAGCAGTACTTC. The complete variable domain, with remaining parts taken from reference TRBV5-1 and TRBJ2-7, reads KAGVTQTPRYLIKTRGQQVTLSCSPISGHRSVSWYQQTPGQGLQFLFEYFSETQRNKGNFPGRFSGRQFSNSRSEMNVSTLELGDSALYLCASSNGQGAYYEQYFGPGTRLTVT.